A selection of T cell receptor beta chains follows, all from one sample in a study of T cell repertoires in cytomegalovirus infection. No antigen has been assigned to these receptors. TCRdb re-called the reads through MiXCR, storing one row per CDR3 protein. The sample has roughly 46,000 distinct CDR3 sequences; approximately 22% are singletons. Sample: PBMCs, sequenced either directly or after in vitro stimulation (not recorded which). The receptor set was obtained from a human donor in good health (CMV status not recorded). Some clones in this sample may be carry-over from other donors' samples. Both conserved end residues are part of each CDR3. The order of the fields is J gene, V gene, clone size, D gene, CDR3 protein, CDR3 DNA. A D gene is named only where the DNA matches it firmly. Clone sizes are given selectively: once, few, many, or a class where the clone is expanded.

>TRBJ1-1|TRBV7-9|few|.
CASSSPSFEAFF
TGTGCCAGCAGCTCCCCAAGCTTTGAAGCTTTCTTT
>TRBJ2-7|TRBV7-4|few|.
CASSLSGIYEQYF
TGTGCCAGCAGCTTATCAGGCATATACGAGCAGTACTTC
>TRBJ2-7|TRBV5-1|.|TRBD2
CASSLVPRGSLYEQYF
TGCGCAAGCAGCTTGGTTCCTCGCGGGAGCCTCTACGAGCAGTACTTC
>TRBJ1-1|TRBV7-2|many|.
CASSSVDTEAFF
TGTGCCAGCAGCTCAGTGGACACTGAAGCTTTCTTT
>TRBJ2-5|TRBV5-4|.|.
CASTDRNQETQYF
TGTGCCAGCACCGACAGGAACCAAGAGACCCAGTACTTC
>TRBJ2-1|TRBV2|few|.
CASSADYNEQFF
TGTGCCAGCAGTGCAGACTACAATGAGCAGTTCTTC
>TRBJ2-5|TRBV2|few|TRBD2
CASSSSGGTQYF
TGTGCCAGCAGTTCTAGCGGGGGGACCCAGTACTTC
>TRBJ1-2|TRBV18|few|.
CASSPQGVTGTVRHYGYTF
TGTGCCAGCTCACCACAAGGAGTAACAGGAACGGTCCGTCACTATGGCTACACCTTC
>TRBJ2-3|TRBV7-2|.|TRBD1
CASSPGQGTDTQYF
TGTGCCAGCAGCCCCGGACAGGGCACAGATACGCAGTATTTT
>TRBJ2-1|TRBV7-2|many|TRBD2
CASSSGLPSYNEQFF
TGTGCCAGCAGCTCGGGACTACCTTCCTACAATGAGCAGTTCTTC
>TRBJ2-5|TRBV7-6|few|TRBD2
CASSNHSGPGPETQYF
TGTGCCAGCAGCAACCATAGCGGGCCGGGTCCCGAGACCCAGTACTTC
>TRBJ2-2|TRBV2|once|.
CASSEERGRVSGELFF
TGTGCCAGCAGTGAAGAGAGGGGTCGGGTGTCCGGGGAGCTGTTTTTT
>TRBJ2-1|TRBV19|.|.
CASMGANEQFF
TGTGCCAGTATGGGGGCCAATGAGCAGTTCTTC
>TRBJ2-1|TRBV12-3/TRBV12-4|few|.
CASIVGGVYNEQFF
TGTGCCAGCATCGTTGGGGGCGTTTACAATGAGCAGTTCTTC
>TRBJ1-1|TRBV7-9|medium-sized|TRBD1
CASSLQGGIEAFF
TGTGCCAGCAGCTTACAGGGGGGGATTGAAGCTTTCTTT